Sequencing of this T cell receptor beta chain was carried out in a study of T cells after somatic rescue of genetic block. The V gene lost 5 bases and the J gene lost 6 bases, with 11 bases spanning the gap. The CDR3 contains 13 residues. Germline V gene sequence: CDR1 LNHDA, CDR2 SQIVND (reference sequence). TCRdb keeps only in-frame clones here, not all; method: immunoSEQ multiplex PCR. The data contain tens of thousands of clones, about 96% of them singletons. This chain links TRBV19 with TRBJ1-5; D remains unclear. Sequencing used peripheral blood mononuclear cells (PBMCs). The TCR comes from a child less than two years old. CDR3 region: CASSVEGTQPQHF. CDR3 sequence (DNA): TGTGCCAGTAGTGTGGAGGGAACTCAGCCCCAGCATTTT.